This T cell receptor (beta chain) was sequenced for a study of T-cell reconstitution after alpha-beta-depleted transplantation in children. Study outcomes and limitations: Some patients' high day-60 TCRbeta diversity was attributed to recipient cells surviving conditioning. Expanded graft clones numbering several hundred reportedly gave rise to alpha-beta T cells about two months after transplant. Newly generated T cells supplied most T-cell counts and diversity one year post-transplant.

This clonotype was seen repeatedly, ten times or more. Its antigen is still unknown. Germline-derived CDR1 and CDR2 are MNHEY and SVGAGI. With V trimmed by 4 bases and J by 4 bases, 6 bases remained unmatched. The CDR3 has 15 amino acids. TCRbeta library construction was performed incorporating unique molecular identifiers. TCRdb reprocessed the PCR reads with MiXCR, giving one entry per CDR3 protein. The data contain roughly 350,000 distinct CDR3 sequences, under 20% of them singletons. This receptor was obtained from a male patient aged 2 to 10 who had a stem cell transplant for acute lymphoblastic leukemia, so the T cells may come from the graft donor. Sequences were derived from PBMCs, mostly from graft donor cells, sampled 360 days after TCRalphabeta/CD19-depleted stem cell transplant. This chain joins TRBV6-5 and TRBJ2-7; 11 nucleotides line up with TRBD2. CDR3 coding DNA: TGTGCCAGCAGTTCCACTAGCGGGAGCTTGTACGAGCAGTACTTC. This encodes CASSSTSGSLYEQYF.